The 7 T cell receptor beta chains below come from one sample, sequenced in a study of graft-versus-host responses after intestinal transplantation. TCRdb's table, derived via immunoSEQ multiplex PCR, lists solely in-frame clones and lacks some. The sample includes around 30,000 clones, approximately 80% of them seen just once. Researchers processed graft tissue to release intraepithelial and lamina propria lymphocytes. This sample comprised ileum tissue, obtained 98 days after intestinal transplantation. All receptors derive from a human patient who received an intestinal transplant, so some T cells may come from the graft donor.

This sequence joins TRBV7-9 and TRBJ2-1; possibly TRBD2 for D (5 bases). V was pared by 5 bases and J by 7 bases, with 15 bases between. This CDR3 has 14 residues. CDR1 is SEHNR, CDR2 FQNEAQ, per germline (reference sequence). CDR3 in amino acids: CASSLTRGCNEQFF. The CDR3 DNA follows: TGTGCCAGCAGCCTCACCCGAGGGTGTAATGAGCAGTTCTTC.

This sequence joins TRBV6-1 and TRBJ1-1, with unresolved D. V lost 5 bases to trimming and J lost 8 bases, with 6 bases between them. The V gene's germline CDR1 is MNHNS and CDR2 SASEGT. CDR3 length equals 10 residues. In DNA form, the CDR3 reads TGTGCCAGCAGTAGGCAAGAAGCTTTCTTT. Amino acids: CASSRQEAFF.

The chain joins TRBV18 to TRBJ2-3, with a weak D call TRBD2 (6 bases). CDR1 is KGHSH, CDR2 LQKENI, per germline. V lost 0 bases and J 6 bases, leaving 10 bases between the germline ends. This CDR3 has 14 residues. In DNA, the CDR3 is TGTGCCAGCTCACCACCGGAGGGGCGGGATACGCAGTATTTT. Translating gives CASSPPEGRDTQYF.

The V gene is TRBV6-1, the J gene TRBJ1-5, with D hard to call. The V end lost 6 bases, the J end lost 7 bases, and 16 bases lay between the germline ends. Germline V gene sequence: CDR1 MNHNS, CDR2 SASEGT. The CDR3 runs to 14 residues. This chain's CDR3 is CASSVAGGRQPQHF. The CDR3 DNA is TGTGCCAGCAGCGTCGCAGGTGGAAGACAGCCCCAGCATTTT.

The genes are TRBV7-8 and TRBJ2-7; D not certain. The germline V gene encodes CDR1 SGHVS and CDR2 FQNEAQ. The CDR3 has 11 amino acids. Trimming took off 4 bases at V and 6 bases at J, with 7 bases between the two ends. This CDR3 is CASSSYPEQYF. The CDR3 nucleotides read TGTGCCAGCAGCTCCTACCCCGAGCAGTACTTC.

A single count supports this clone. The chain carries TRBV30 and TRBJ1-2, with TRBD1 matching 7 bases. V trimming: 4 bases; J trimming: 2 bases; junction bases outside the gene matches: 4. Germline loops: CDR1 GTSNPN, CDR2 SVGIG (reference sequence). The CDR3 is made up of 13 amino acids. The DNA for the CDR3 is TGTGCCTGGATCACAGGGGCAAACTATGGCTACACCTTC. It specifies CAWITGANYGYTF.

Here the CDR3 DNA reads TGCGCCAGCAGTCCCGCTCCGGGACAGGGGGCTCCCGTGACCTCTGGAAACACCATATATTTT. This gives the protein CASSPAPGQGAPVTSGNTIYF. This chain connects TRBV10-1 to TRBJ1-3, with 12 bases identical to TRBD1. The CDR3 is 21 residues long. J gave up 0 bases and V 5 bases, and 17 bases lay outside the gene matches. Germline CDR1 is WNHNN and CDR2 is SYGVQD (reference sequence).